This T cell receptor beta chain derives from a study of T cell responses to AZD1222 COVID-19 vaccine. Study outcomes and limitations: With two AZD1222 doses given, Spike-specific TCR breadth and depth both rose.

With 3 bases clipped from V and 7 bases from J, the junction kept 7 bases outside the gene matches. CDR1 and CDR2 from the germline V gene are DFQATT and SNEGSKA (reference sequence). This CDR3 is 14 amino acids long. Profiling relied on immunoSEQ multiplex PCR, and the TCRdb table lists in-frame clones only, not all of them. The sample gives approximately 110,000 clones, about 88% of which show up once; roughly two fifths is in the top ten. On this clone itself: As yet, its antigen is unknown.

Second doses that came at about 4 or about 12 weeks were put together. The source material was peripheral blood, sampled 28 days after the second AZD1222 dose. The TCR sequence derives from an adult who received the AZD1222 COVID-19 vaccine. The gene calls are TRBV20-1 and TRBJ2-1; 9 bases align to TRBD1. The CDR3 is CSASSGQGKNEQFF. The CDR3 nucleotides read TGCAGTGCTAGTAGTGGACAGGGGAAAAATGAGCAGTTCTTC.